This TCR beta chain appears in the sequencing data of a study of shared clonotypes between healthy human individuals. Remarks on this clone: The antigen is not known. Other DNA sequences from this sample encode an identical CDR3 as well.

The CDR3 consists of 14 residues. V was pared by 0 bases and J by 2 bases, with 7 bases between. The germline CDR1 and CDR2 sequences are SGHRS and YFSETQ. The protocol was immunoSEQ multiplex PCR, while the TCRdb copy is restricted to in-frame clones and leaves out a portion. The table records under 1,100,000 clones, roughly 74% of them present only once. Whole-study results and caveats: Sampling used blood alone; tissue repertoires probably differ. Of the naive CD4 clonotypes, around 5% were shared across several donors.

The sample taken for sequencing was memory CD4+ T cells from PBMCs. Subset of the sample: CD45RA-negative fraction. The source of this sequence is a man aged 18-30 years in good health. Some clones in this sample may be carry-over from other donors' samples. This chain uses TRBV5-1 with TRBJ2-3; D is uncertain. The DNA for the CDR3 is TGCGCCAGCAGCTTGGGGCAGCTCACAGATACGCAGTATTTT. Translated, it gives CASSLGQLTDTQYF.